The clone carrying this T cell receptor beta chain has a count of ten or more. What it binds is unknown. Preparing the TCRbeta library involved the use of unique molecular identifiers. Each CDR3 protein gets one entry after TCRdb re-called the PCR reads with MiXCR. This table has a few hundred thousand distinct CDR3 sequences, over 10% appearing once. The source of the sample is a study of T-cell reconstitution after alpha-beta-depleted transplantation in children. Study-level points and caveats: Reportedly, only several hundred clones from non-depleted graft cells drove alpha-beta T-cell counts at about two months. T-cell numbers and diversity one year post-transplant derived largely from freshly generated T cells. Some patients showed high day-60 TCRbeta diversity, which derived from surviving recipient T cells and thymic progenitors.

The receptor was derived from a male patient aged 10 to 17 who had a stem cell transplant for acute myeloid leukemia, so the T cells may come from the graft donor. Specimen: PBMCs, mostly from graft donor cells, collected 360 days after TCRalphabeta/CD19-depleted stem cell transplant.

CDR3 in amino acids: CASSSPLGQGTDTQYF. CDR3 in DNA: TGTGCCAGCAGCTCTCCTTTGGGACAGGGCACAGATACGCAGTATTTT. The chain joins TRBV7-9 to TRBJ2-3, with 8 bases identical to TRBD1. With 4 bases clipped from V and 1 base from J, the junction kept 7 bases outside the gene matches. Germline V gene data show CDR1 as SEHNR and CDR2 as FQNEAQ (reference sequence). The CDR3 loop spans 16 amino acids.